The rows below give T cell receptor beta chains drawn from one sample of a study of human T cells and chemical hapten exposure. TCRdb reprocessed the RACE reads via MiXCR and lists one record per CDR3 protein. The sample holds a few hundred thousand distinct CDR3 sequences, more than 5% seen once. Sequencing used whole blood, obtained in connection with sensitization to the hapten diphenylcyclopropenone (DPC). These receptors all come from a woman between 18 and 30 years old with alopecia areata. Some clones in this sample may be carry-over from other donors' samples. Both conserved end residues are part of each CDR3. The D gene is left open where the match is weak. Expanded clones get a size class; other rows say once, few or many, or leave the size out.

J gene | clone size | D gene | V gene | CDR3 protein | CDR3 DNA
TRBJ2-6 | NA | NA | TRBV5-6 | CASSRTARSGANVLTF | TGTGCCAGCAGCAGGACAGCCCGTTCTGGGGCCAACGTCCTGACTTTC
TRBJ1-1 | many | NA | TRBV27 | CASSSGQMNTEAFF | TGTGCCAGCAGTTCCGGTCAAATGAACACTGAAGCTTTCTTT
TRBJ2-1 | many | TRBD2 | TRBV2 | CASSTMPSGLNEQFF | TGTGCCAGCAGTACTATGCCTAGCGGGTTAAATGAGCAGTTCTTC
TRBJ1-4 | few | TRBD1 | TRBV18 | CASSPGWTGSAREYEKLFF | TGTGCCAGCTCACCCGGATGGACAGGGAGTGCCAGGGAGTATGAAAAACTGTTTTTT
TRBJ2-7 | many | TRBD1 | TRBV4-3 | CASSQEGQSRYEQYF | TGCGCCAGCAGCCAAGAGGGACAGTCCCGGTACGAGCAGTACTTC
TRBJ1-5 | many | NA | TRBV4-2 | CASSQALSSNQPQHF | TGTGCCAGCAGCCAAGCTCTGTCGAGCAATCAGCCCCAGCATTTT
TRBJ2-3 | NA | NA | TRBV6-2/TRBV6-3 | CATTDSDRTDTQYF | TGTGCCACCACCGATAGCGACCGCACAGATACGCAGTATTTT
TRBJ1-5 | many | NA | TRBV21-1 | CASSKLGDSNQPQHF | TGTGCCAGCAGCAAATTAGGGGATAGCAATCAGCCCCAGCATTTT
TRBJ2-7 | few | NA | TRBV2 | CASSGGSYYEQYF | TGTGCCAGCAGTGGGGGCTCCTACTACGAGCAGTACTTC
TRBJ2-3 | NA | TRBD2 | TRBV12-3/TRBV12-4 | CASSQTSGDTQYF | TGTGCCAGCAGCCAGACTAGCGGGGATACGCAGTATTTT
TRBJ2-3 | NA | NA | TRBV25-1 | CASSELRLSWGSDTQYF | TGTGCCAGCAGTGAACTCCGACTCAGTTGGGGGTCAGATACGCAGTATTTT
TRBJ2-6 | NA | NA | TRBV12-3/TRBV12-4 | CASRTESGANVLTF | TGTGCCAGCAGGACCGAGTCTGGGGCCAACGTCCTGACTTTC
TRBJ1-1 | many | NA | TRBV18 | CASSPLAAAGDTEAFF | TGTGCCAGCTCACCACTCGCCGCGGCGGGGGACACTGAAGCTTTCTTT
TRBJ2-1 | few | TRBD1 | TRBV7-9 | CASSPVMRQGNNEQFF | TGTGCCAGCAGTCCCGTGATGAGACAGGGGAACAATGAGCAGTTCTTC
TRBJ1-5 | many | NA | TRBV6-6 | CASSASTYSNQPQHF | TGTGCCAGCAGTGCCTCGACTTATAGCAATCAGCCCCAGCATTTT
TRBJ2-2 | many | NA | TRBV5-5 | CASSLTGVNTGELFF | TGTGCCAGCAGCCTGACAGGTGTTAACACCGGGGAGCTGTTTTTT
TRBJ2-5 | NA | NA | TRBV5-1 | CASSLGTTLSEETQYF | TGCGCCAGCAGCTTGGGGACCACTTTATCGGAAGAGACCCAGTACTTC
TRBJ1-5 | few | NA | TRBV9 | CASSVDGKSNQPQHF | TGTGCCAGCAGCGTAGATGGGAAGAGCAATCAGCCCCAGCATTTT
TRBJ1-2 | many | NA | TRBV14 | CASSRLLGYYGYTF | TGTGCCAGCAGCCGCCTACTGGGGTACTATGGCTACACCTTC
TRBJ1-1 | many | NA | TRBV29-1 | CSVAREGIAEAFF | TGCAGCGTTGCCCGAGAGGGGATAGCTGAAGCTTTCTTT
TRBJ2-4 | many | TRBD1 | TRBV29-1 | CSGGTGVRSNDIQYF | TGCAGCGGGGGAACAGGGGTGCGTTCAAATGACATTCAGTACTTC
TRBJ2-5 | few | TRBD2 | TRBV5-1 | CASSLVASGGVETQYF | TGCGCCAGCAGCTTGGTGGCTAGCGGGGGGGTCGAGACCCAGTACTTC
TRBJ1-2 | few | NA | TRBV21-1 | CASSNRQGAQKDGYTF | TGTGCCAGCAGCAACCGACAGGGGGCGCAAAAGGATGGCTACACCTTC
TRBJ2-7 | few | NA | TRBV7-9 | CASSRVVLGEQYF | TGTGCCAGCAGCCGGGTGGTATTGGGCGAGCAGTACTTC
TRBJ2-2 | NA | NA | TRBV5-1 | CASSLEGMSTGELFF | TGCGCCAGCAGCTTGGAGGGCATGAGCACCGGGGAGCTGTTTTTT
TRBJ1-2 | many | NA | TRBV21-1 | CASSTWRGNYGYTF | TGTGCCAGCAGCACCTGGAGGGGTAACTATGGCTACACCTTC
TRBJ2-2 | many | NA | TRBV11-3 | CASSLRAYTGELFF | TGTGCCAGCAGCCTCAGGGCCTACACCGGGGAGCTGTTTTTT
TRBJ1-2 | NA | TRBD1 | TRBV29-1 | CSVGTGTDGYTF | TGCAGCGTAGGGACAGGGACGGATGGCTACACCTTC
TRBJ1-1 | few | NA | TRBV2 | CASGTDRNTEAFF | TGTGCCAGCGGGACGGACAGGAACACTGAAGCTTTCTTT
TRBJ1-6 | few | NA | TRBV6-1 | CASSEASPGDYSPLHF | TGTGCCAGCAGTGAAGCGAGTCCAGGGGATTATTCACCCCTCCACTTT
TRBJ2-1 | many | NA | TRBV4-1 | CASSHLGLPLSYNEQFF | TGCGCCAGCAGCCATTTAGGGTTACCGCTCTCCTACAATGAGCAGTTCTTC
TRBJ2-5 | many | NA | TRBV18 | CASSPGGRQETQYF | TGTGCCAGCTCACCGGGGGGACGACAAGAGACCCAGTACTTC
TRBJ1-2 | many | NA | TRBV11-2 | CASSPDVNYGYTF | TGTGCCAGCAGTCCAGACGTAAACTATGGCTACACCTTC
TRBJ1-1 | many | NA | TRBV20-1 | CSAALGGGGTEAFF | TGCAGTGCTGCCCTGGGGGGAGGAGGCACTGAAGCTTTCTTT
TRBJ1-1 | NA | TRBD1 | TRBV5-1 | CASTQTGGLNTEAFF | TGCGCCAGCACCCAGACAGGGGGCTTGAACACTGAAGCTTTCTTT
TRBJ1-6 | NA | TRBD1 | TRBV5-1 | CASSRQGYTYNSPLHF | TGCGCCAGCAGCCGACAGGGGTACACCTATAATTCACCCCTCCACTTT
TRBJ1-4 | few | NA | TRBV7-2 | CASSFGEEKLFF | TGTGCCAGCAGCTTTGGTGAAGAAAAACTGTTTTTT
TRBJ1-1 | many | NA | TRBV7-8 | CASSLGTVPMSTEAFF | TGTGCCAGCAGCTTAGGGACAGTCCCCATGAGCACTGAAGCTTTCTTT
TRBJ1-3 | many | NA | TRBV6-6 | CASRGAADPISSGNTIYF | TGTGCCAGCCGTGGGGCCGCCGATCCAATAAGCTCTGGAAACACCATATATTTT
TRBJ2-1 | NA | TRBD1 | TRBV4-3 | CASSQDSQGATEQFF | TGCGCCAGCAGCCAAGATAGCCAGGGGGCTACGGAGCAGTTCTTC
TRBJ2-3 | many | TRBD2 | TRBV7-2 | CASSLAGTSGGRDTQYF | TGTGCCAGCAGCTTAGCCGGGACTAGCGGGGGCCGGGATACGCAGTATTTT
TRBJ1-2 | many | TRBD1 | TRBV3-1 | CASSQEDRGHYGYTF | TGTGCCAGCAGCCAAGAGGACAGGGGGCACTATGGCTACACCTTC
TRBJ2-1 | NA | TRBD2 | TRBV4-3 | CASSQDTGGIYNEQFF | TGCGCCAGCAGCCAAGATACGGGGGGGATATACAATGAGCAGTTCTTC
TRBJ2-3 | many | TRBD2 | TRBV6-5 | CASSLTSGGATTDTQYF | TGTGCCAGTTCCCTGACTAGCGGGGGGGCCACCACAGATACGCAGTATTTT
TRBJ1-2 | many | NA | TRBV10-3 | CAISGGQGTGYGYTF | TGTGCCATCAGTGGGGGGCAGGGAACAGGCTATGGCTACACCTTC
TRBJ2-7 | many | NA | TRBV5-6 | CASSLAGMVYEQYF | TGTGCCAGCAGCTTGGCCGGTATGGTCTACGAGCAGTACTTC
TRBJ1-5 | many | NA | TRBV4-1 | CASSPHRAQQPQHF | TGCGCCAGCAGCCCGCACAGGGCTCAACAGCCCCAGCATTTT
TRBJ2-3 | many | NA | TRBV4-3 | CASSPAGPGGDTQYF | TGCGCCAGCAGTCCCGCGGGGCCCGGAGGAGATACGCAGTATTTT
TRBJ1-4 | many | NA | TRBV29-1 | CSVGQLNEKLFF | TGCAGCGTTGGGCAGCTAAATGAAAAACTGTTTTTT
TRBJ2-3 | few | TRBD1 | TRBV6-1 | CASSDAAGQGRTDTQYF | TGTGCCAGCAGTGACGCGGCGGGACAGGGTCGGACAGATACGCAGTATTTT